A selection of T cell receptor beta chains follows, all from one sample in a study of blood T cells in healthy people across ages. TCRdb fed the 5' RACE reads into MiXCR, producing one record per CDR3 protein. The data hold hundreds of thousands of distinct CDR3 sequences, with approximately 31% observed a single time. The sequenced material came from blood. The receptors shown here come from an elderly woman in good health. Each CDR3 is given without its conserved first and last residue. The size field is filled for only some rows; it gives once, few, many or a size class.

clone size,CDR3 length,V gene,CDR3 protein
few,15,TRBV5-6,ASTSDRGTRYNSPLH
-,13,TRBV5-6,ASSPLGTTNSPLH
many,12,TRBV12-3/TRBV12-4,ASSLRTLTVEQY
-,13,TRBV12-3/TRBV12-4,ASSFMLNPSYEQY
-,16,TRBV4-1,ASSQDQVSGISTDTQY
many,13,TRBV20-1,SASRASGGIDEQY
many,13,TRBV18,ASSPEQGRAGEQY
many,11,TRBV20-1,SAKRGAGNEQY
-,13,TRBV15,ATSRGRSGANVLT
many,13,TRBV7-8,ASSRSGGSYNEQF
many,11,TRBV12-1,ASSPRPGAEAF
few,14,TRBV20-1,SARANKRDSNSPLH
few,13,TRBV5-4,ASSVQRARGYGYT
many,12,TRBV3-1,ASSQEGVGYGYT
-,13,TRBV4-1,ASSSGPSGANVLT
many,13,TRBV7-2,ASSFRGARTDTQY
-,13,TRBV2,ASSEFGTEGYEQY
many,11,TRBV7-2,ASSLGDRGQAF
many,14,TRBV7-9,ASSEYSGGRPTEAF
many,12,TRBV3-1,ASSHHPRSHEQF
many,11,TRBV9,ASSVEGWDEQF
-,12,TRBV7-2,ASSSVVSGGEQF
-,13,TRBV25-1,ASSETGLRGDTQY
-,14,TRBV5-1,ASSPGLAGARYEQY
-,17,TRBV6-1,ASSESLQGTGFQSSSQH
many,13,TRBV11-3,ASSLRGGTENEQF
once,13,TRBV5-4,ASSLVLSPANEQF
-,12,TRBV24-1,ATSDWGGSNEQY
many,14,TRBV20-1,SCYTPGRGLGETQY
-,11,TRBV29-1,SVVAGEYYEQY
-,12,TRBV2,ASSEETENEKLF
once,13,TRBV20-1,SARDALGGQETQY
many,12,TRBV11-2,ASTKGTSSYEQY
-,11,TRBV27,ASSPLPVVGCT
few,11,TRBV20-1,SAGLGRNQPQH
-,9,TRBV30,TLSRAYEQF
few,13,TRBV6-5,ASSSGQGAGNTIY
-,13,TRBV4-3,ASSQDRDTNTEAF
-,15,TRBV7-2,ASSTTGTSLMNTEAF
many,13,TRBV12-3/TRBV12-4,ASHPGLAVANEQF
-,12,TRBV20-1,SARSLLSYNEQY
many,13,TRBV20-1,SARSLAGVHNEQF
many,13,TRBV5-5,ASSFNRVLYNEQF
-,11,TRBV6-6,ASSRRDREELF
-,13,TRBV19,ASSIERMGDYGYT
few,14,TRBV5-5,ASSLAARGSYNEQF
-,11,TRBV7-2,ASSSTHTDTQY
many,16,TRBV7-2,ASSPRPVTSGGGDTQY
-,11,TRBV3-1,ASSQDWDRDAF
-,15,TRBV12-3/TRBV12-4,ASTSRDGGHRGYGYT
-,11,TRBV20-1,SASLPRPGTQY
many,14,TRBV5-6,ASSPASSGGYNEQF